This T cell receptor (beta chain) was obtained from a study of control samples from healthy donors and cancer patients. Sequencing used immunoSEQ multiplex PCR; TCRdb keeps in-frame clones, though not all of them. In the table there are 130,000 or so clones, 85% to 90% of which are singletons. V shed 5 bases and J 7 bases; nucleotides not matched to a gene: 5. Germline CDR1 and CDR2: SEHNR and FQNEAQ (reference sequence). The CDR3 contains 14 residues. Sequenced material: PBMCs. The chain carries TRBV7-9 and TRBJ1-6; 7 bases fit TRBD1. The receptor was derived from a man in his fifties or sixties with head and neck cancer. The CDR3 DNA sequence: TGTGCCAGCAGCCCTACAGGGGTGAATTCACCCCTCCACTTT. This translates into CASSPTGVNSPLHF.